The present T cell receptor (beta chain) was sequenced within a study of blood T cell repertoires in COVID-19. Overall study context: Acute-phase and convalescent COVID-19 samples originated in the United States, Italy and Spain. T cells, B-cell-depleted T cells, or PBMCs supplied cDNA or gDNA.

Authors' data handling: Amplified reference gene primers provided the basis for estimating nucleated cell counts. Profiled with immunoSEQ multiplex PCR; TCRdb holds only in-frame clones, not every one. Clone size and V and J calls were adopted from that table, with D and trimming inferred from the DNA. Counted here are some 150,000 clones, 80% to 85% occurring once; the ten biggest clones make up less than 3%. The CDR3 runs to 14 residues. Germline V gives CDR1 SGHTA, CDR2 FQGTGA. V lost 7 bases and J lost 3; bases outside the gene matches: 5. The sequenced sample consisted of peripheral blood. This receptor was identified in a human donor with acute or convalescent COVID-19. The donor label of this sample is uncertain. V usage is TRBV7-3 and J usage is TRBJ2-1; 8 nucleotides align to TRBD1. CDR3 in amino acids: CASTPGTGYNEQFF. In nucleotides, the CDR3 is TGTGCCAGCACCCCCGGGACAGGCTACAATGAGCAGTTCTTC.